The clone carrying this T cell receptor (beta chain) was counted between two and nine times. Its target is unknown. This sample is drawn from a study of cytomegalovirus exposure and HLA in healthy donors. Study findings and constraints: The study found most TCR sequences rare, yet found some public TCRs in many donors.

Assay used: immunoSEQ multiplex PCR; TCRdb lists only in-frame clones, some missing. This sample yields more than 90,000 clones, of which approximately 86% are seen a single time; around 4.5% belongs to the top ten. Germline V lookup: CDR1 MDHEN, CDR2 SYDVKM. V was trimmed by 5 bases and J by 5 bases, leaving 12 bases between them. There are 13 residues in the CDR3. Sequencing input: PBMCs. This clonotype was obtained from a man aged 18 to 35 in good health and CMV-seropositive. The genes are TRBV28 and TRBJ1-2, with D possibly being TRBD1 (6 bases). The CDR3 sequence: CASSLDSGYGYTF. In nucleotides, the CDR3 is TGTGCCAGCAGTCTGGACAGCGGATATGGCTACACCTTC.